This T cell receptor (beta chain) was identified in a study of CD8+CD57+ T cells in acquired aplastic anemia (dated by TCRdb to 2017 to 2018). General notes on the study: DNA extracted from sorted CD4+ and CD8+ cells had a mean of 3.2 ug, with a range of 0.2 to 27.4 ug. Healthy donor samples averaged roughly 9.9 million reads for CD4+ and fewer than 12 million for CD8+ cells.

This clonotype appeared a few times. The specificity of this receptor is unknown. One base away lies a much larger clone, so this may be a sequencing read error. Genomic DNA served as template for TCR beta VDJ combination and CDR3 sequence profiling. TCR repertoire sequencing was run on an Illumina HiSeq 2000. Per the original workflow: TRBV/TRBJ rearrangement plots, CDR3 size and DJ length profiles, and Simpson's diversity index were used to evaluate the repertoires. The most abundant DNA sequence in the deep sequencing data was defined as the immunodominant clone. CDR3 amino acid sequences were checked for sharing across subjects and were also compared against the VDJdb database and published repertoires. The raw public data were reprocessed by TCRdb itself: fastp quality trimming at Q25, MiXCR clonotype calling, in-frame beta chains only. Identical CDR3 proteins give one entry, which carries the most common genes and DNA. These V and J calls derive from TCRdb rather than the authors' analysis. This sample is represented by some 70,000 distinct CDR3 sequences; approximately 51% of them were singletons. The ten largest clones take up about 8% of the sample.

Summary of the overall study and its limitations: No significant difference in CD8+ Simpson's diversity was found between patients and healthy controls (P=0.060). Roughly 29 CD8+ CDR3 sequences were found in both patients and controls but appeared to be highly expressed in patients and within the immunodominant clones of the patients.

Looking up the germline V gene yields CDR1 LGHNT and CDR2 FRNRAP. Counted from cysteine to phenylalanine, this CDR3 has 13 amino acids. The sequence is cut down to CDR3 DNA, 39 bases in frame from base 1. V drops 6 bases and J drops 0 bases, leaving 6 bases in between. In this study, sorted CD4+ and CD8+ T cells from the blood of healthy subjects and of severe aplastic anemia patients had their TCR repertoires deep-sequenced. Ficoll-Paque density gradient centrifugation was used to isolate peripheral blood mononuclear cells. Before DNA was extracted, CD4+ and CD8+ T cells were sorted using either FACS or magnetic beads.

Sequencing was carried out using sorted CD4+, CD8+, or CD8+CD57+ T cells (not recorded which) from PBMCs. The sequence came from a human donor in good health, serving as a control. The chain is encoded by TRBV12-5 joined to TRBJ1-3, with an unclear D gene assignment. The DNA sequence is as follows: TGTGCTAGTGGCCGAATCTCTGGAAACACCATATATTTT. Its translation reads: CASGRISGNTIYF.